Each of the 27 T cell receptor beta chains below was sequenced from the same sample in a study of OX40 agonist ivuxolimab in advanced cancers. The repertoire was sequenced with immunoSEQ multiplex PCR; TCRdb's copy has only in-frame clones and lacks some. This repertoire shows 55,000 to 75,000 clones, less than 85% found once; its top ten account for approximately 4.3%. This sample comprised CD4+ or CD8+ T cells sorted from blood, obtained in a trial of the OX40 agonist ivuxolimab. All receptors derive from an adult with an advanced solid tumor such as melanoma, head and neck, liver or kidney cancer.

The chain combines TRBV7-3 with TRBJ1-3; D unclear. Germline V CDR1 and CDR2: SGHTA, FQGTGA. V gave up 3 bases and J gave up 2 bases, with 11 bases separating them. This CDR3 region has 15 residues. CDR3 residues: CASSLGNGAGNTIYF. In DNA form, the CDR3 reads TGTGCCAGCAGCTTGGGTAACGGCGCTGGAAACACCATATATTTT.

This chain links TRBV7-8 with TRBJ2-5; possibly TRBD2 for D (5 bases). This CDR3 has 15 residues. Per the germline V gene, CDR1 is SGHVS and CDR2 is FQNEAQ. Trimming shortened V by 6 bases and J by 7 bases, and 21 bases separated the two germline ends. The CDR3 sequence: CASRPTGKHRVTQYF. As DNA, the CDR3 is TGTGCCAGCAGGCCTACCGGGAAGCATAGGGTGACCCAGTACTTC. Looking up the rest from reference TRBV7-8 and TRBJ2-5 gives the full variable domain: GAGVSQSPRYKVAKRGQDVALRCDPISGHVSLFWYQQALGQGPEFLTYFQNEAQLDKSGLPSDRFFAERPEGSVSTLKIQRTQQEDSAVYLCASRPTGKHRVTQYFGPGTRLLVL.

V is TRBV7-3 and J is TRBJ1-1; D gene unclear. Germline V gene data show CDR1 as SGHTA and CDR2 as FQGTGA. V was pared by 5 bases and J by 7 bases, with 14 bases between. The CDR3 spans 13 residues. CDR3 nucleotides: TGTGCCAGCAGCGCAGTCCACGGCGGTGAAGCTTTCTTT. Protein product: CASSAVHGGEAFF.

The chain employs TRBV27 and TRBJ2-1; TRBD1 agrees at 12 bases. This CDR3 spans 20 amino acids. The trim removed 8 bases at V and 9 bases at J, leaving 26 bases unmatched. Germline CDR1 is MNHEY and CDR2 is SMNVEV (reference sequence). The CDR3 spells CASVSQRGTGGAESAGEQFF. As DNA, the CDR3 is TGTGCCAGCGTTTCCCAACGGGGGACAGGGGGCGCTGAGAGTGCAGGTGAGCAGTTCTTC.

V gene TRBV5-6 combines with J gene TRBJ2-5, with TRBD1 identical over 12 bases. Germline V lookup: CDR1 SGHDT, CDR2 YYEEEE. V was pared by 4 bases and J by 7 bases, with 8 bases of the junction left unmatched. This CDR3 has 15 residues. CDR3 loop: CASSGDRGQKGTQYF. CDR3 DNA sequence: TGTGCCAGCAGCGGGGACAGGGGGCAAAAGGGGACCCAGTACTTC.

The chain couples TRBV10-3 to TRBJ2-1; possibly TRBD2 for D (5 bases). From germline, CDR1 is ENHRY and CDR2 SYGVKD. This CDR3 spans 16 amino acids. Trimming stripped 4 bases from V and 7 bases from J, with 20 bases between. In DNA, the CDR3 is TGTGCCATCAGTGCGGGGAGAGCAGGTTTAGGAAATGAGCAGTTCTTC. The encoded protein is CAISAGRAGLGNEQFF.

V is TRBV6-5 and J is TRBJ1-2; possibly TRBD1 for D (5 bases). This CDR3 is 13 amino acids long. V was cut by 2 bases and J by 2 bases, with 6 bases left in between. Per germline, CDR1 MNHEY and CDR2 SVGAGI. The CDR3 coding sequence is TGTGCCAGCAGTTACCCAGGGAACTATGGCTACACCTTC. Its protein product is CASSYPGNYGYTF.

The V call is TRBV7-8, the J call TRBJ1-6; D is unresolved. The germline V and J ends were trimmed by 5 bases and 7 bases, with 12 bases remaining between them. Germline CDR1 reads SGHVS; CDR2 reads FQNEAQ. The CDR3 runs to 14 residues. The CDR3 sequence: CASSLPLRNSPLHF. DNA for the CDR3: TGTGCCAGCAGCCTCCCTCTTCGAAATTCACCCCTCCACTTT.

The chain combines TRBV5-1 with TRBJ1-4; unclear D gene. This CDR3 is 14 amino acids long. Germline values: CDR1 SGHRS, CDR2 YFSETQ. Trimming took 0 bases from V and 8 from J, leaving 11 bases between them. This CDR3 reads CASSLGSGREKLFF. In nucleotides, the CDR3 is TGCGCCAGCAGCTTGGGGTCAGGTCGGGAAAAACTGTTTTTT.

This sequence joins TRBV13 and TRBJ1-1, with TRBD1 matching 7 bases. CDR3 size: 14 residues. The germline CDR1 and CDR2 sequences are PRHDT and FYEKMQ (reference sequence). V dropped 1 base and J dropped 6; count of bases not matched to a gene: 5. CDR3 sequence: CASSLVGGASEAFF. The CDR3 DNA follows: TGTGCCAGCAGCTTAGTAGGGGGCGCGTCTGAAGCTTTCTTT.

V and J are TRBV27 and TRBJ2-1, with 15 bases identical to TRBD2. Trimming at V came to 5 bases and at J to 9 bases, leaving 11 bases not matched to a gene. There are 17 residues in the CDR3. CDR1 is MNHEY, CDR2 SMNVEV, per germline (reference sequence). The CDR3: CASSVFAGLAGGREQFF. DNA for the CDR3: TGTGCCAGCAGTGTCTTCGCGGGACTAGCGGGAGGACGTGAGCAGTTCTTC.

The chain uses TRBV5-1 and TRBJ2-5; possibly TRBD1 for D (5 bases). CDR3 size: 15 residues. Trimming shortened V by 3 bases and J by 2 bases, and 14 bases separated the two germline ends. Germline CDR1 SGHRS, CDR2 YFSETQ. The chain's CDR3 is CASSSLGQTQETQYF. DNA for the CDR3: TGCGCCAGCAGCTCCCTAGGACAAACTCAAGAGACCCAGTACTTC.

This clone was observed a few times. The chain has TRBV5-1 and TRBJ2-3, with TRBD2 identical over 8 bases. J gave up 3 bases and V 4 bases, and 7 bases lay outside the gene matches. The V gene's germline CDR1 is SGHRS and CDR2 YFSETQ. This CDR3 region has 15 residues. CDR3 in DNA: TGCGCCAGCAGCCCCCGGGAGGGTCGAACAGATACGCAGTATTTT. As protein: CASSPREGRTDTQYF.

Here the CDR3 DNA reads TGTGCCAGCAGCCAGGGGGGAGGGACAGGGGCCACCGGGGAGCTGTTTTTT. This encodes CASSQGGGTGATGELFF. The chain recombines TRBV4-2 with TRBJ2-2, with TRBD1 matching over 10 bases. Trimming cost V 3 bases and J 4 bases; bases outside gene matches: 8. Germline assignment: CDR1 LGHNA and CDR2 YNFKEQ. This CDR3 contains 17 residues.

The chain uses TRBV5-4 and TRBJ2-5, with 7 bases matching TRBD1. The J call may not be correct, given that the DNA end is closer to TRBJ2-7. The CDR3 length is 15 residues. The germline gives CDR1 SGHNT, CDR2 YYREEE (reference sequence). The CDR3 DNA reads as TGTGCCAGCAGCCCTACAGGGGACATCTCCTACGAGCAGTACTTC. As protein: CASSPTGDISYEQYF.

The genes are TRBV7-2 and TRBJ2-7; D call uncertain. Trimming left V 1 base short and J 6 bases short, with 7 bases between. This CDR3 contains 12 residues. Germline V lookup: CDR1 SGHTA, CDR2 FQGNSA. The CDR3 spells CASSLVKSEQYF. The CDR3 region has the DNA TGTGCCAGCAGCTTAGTTAAGTCCGAGCAGTACTTC.

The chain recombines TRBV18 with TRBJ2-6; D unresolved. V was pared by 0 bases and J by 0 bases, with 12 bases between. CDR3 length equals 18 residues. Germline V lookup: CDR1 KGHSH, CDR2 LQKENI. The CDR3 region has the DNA TGTGCCAGCTCACCACCGTCAGGCCGGAGCTCTGGGGCCAACGTCCTGACTTTC. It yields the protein CASSPPSGRSSGANVLTF. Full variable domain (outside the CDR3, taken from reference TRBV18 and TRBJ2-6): NAGVMQNPRHLVRRRGQEARLRCSPMKGHSHVYWYRQLPEEGLKFMVYLQKENIIDESGMPKERFSAEFPKEGPSILRIQQVVRGDSAAYFCASSPPSGRSSGANVLTFGAGSRLTVL.

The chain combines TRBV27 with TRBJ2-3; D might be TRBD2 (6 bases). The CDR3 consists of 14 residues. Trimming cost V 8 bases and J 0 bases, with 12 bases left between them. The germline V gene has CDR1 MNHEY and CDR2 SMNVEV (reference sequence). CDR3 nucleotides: TGTGCCAGCCGGTCCGGGACTAGCACAGATACGCAGTATTTT. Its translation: CASRSGTSTDTQYF.

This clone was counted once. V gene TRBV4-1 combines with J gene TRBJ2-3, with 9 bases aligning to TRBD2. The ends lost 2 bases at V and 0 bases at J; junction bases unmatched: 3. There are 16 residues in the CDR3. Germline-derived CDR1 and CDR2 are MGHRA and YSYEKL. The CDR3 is CASSQLSGSSTDTQYF. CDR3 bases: TGCGCCAGCAGCCAACTTAGCGGGAGTAGCACAGATACGCAGTATTTT.

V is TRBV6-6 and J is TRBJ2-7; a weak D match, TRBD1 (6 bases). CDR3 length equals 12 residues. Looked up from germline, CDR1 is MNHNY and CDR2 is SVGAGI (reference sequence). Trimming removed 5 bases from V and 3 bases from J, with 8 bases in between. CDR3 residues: CASSRTDYEQYF. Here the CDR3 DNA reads TGTGCCAGCAGTCGGACAGACTACGAGCAGTACTTC.

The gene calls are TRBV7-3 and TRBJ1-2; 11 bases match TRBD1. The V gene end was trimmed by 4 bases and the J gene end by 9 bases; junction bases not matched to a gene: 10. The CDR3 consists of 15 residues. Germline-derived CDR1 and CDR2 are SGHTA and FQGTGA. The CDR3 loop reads CASSSGQGAFGSYTF. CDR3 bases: TGTGCCAGCAGCTCCGGACAGGGGGCATTTGGGAGCTACACCTTC.

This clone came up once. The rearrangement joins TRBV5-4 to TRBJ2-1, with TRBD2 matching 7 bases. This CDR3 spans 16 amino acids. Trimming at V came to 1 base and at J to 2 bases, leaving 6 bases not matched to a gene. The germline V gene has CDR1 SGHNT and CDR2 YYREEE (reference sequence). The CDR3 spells CASSLPLAGAYNEQFF. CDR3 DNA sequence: TGTGCCAGCAGCTTGCCTCTTGCGGGGGCCTACAATGAGCAGTTCTTC.

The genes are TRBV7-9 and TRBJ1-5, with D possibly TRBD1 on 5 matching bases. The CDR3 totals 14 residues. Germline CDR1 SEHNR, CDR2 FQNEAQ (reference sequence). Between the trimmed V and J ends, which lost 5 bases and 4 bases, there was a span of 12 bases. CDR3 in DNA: TGTGCCAGCAGCCGAGCAGGGAGTAATCAGCCCCAGCATTTT. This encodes CASSRAGSNQPQHF.

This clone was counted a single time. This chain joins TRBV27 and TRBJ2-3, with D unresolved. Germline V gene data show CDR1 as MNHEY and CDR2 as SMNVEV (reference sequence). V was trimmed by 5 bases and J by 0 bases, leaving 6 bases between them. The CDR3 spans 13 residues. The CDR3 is CASSDSSTDTQYF. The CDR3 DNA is TGTGCCAGCAGTGACTCTAGCACAGATACGCAGTATTTT.

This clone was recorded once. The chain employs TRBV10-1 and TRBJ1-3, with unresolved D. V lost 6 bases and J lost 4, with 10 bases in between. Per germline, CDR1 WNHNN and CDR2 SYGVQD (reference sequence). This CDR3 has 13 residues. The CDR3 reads CASSPTAGNTIYF. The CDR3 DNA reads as TGCGCCAGCAGCCCAACAGCGGGAAACACCATATATTTT.

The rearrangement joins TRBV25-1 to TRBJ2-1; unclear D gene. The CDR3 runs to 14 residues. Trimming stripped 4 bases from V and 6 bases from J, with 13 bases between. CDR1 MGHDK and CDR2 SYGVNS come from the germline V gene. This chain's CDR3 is CASSARLPINEQFF. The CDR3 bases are TGTGCCAGCAGTGCCCGACTCCCTATCAATGAGCAGTTCTTC.

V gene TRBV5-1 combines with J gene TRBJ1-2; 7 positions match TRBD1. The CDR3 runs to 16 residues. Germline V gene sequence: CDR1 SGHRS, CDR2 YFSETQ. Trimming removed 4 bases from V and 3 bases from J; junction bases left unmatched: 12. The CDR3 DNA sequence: TGCGCCAGCAGCCCGACGACAGGGAAGGGTCACTATGGCTACACCTTC. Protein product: CASSPTTGKGHYGYTF.